This T cell receptor beta chain was sequenced in a study of cytomegalovirus exposure and HLA in healthy donors. Germline trimming cut 4 bases from V and 2 bases from J; bases unmatched to any gene: 6. CDR1 is SEHNR and CDR2 is FQNEAQ in the germline V gene (reference sequence). CDR3 length equals 15 residues. 60 Vbeta and 13 Jbeta primers were used in PCR. Sequencing used immunoSEQ multiplex PCR; TCRdb keeps in-frame clones, though not all of them. This table has some 160,000 clones, over 70% appearing once. The study, taken as a whole, reports: Across donors, most TCRs were seen rarely, yet some public ones were widespread.

Concerning this clone itself: What it binds is unknown.

The origin of this receptor is a woman aged 25 to 39 in good health and CMV-seronegative. The sequenced sample consisted of PBMCs. The chain recombines TRBV7-9 with TRBJ2-3; the match to TRBD2 covers 7 bases. CDR3 in DNA: TGTGCCAGCAGCTCCCGACTAGCCCTCACAGATACGCAGTATTTT. It is translated as CASSSRLALTDTQYF. Complete variable domain (other parts from reference TRBV7-9 and TRBJ2-3): DTGVSQNPRHKITKRGQNVTFRCDPISEHNRLYWYRQTLGQGPEFLTYFQNEAQLEKSRLLSDRFSAERPKGSFSTLEIQRTEQGDSAMYLCASSSRLALTDTQYFGPGTRLTVL.